Sequencing of this T cell receptor beta chain was carried out in a study of T cells after yellow fever vaccination. Whole-study context: The authors prepared low-cell-number fractions using SMART-Seq v4 Ultra Low Input. Study-level findings and limits: One caveat is that FACS-sorted repertoires could contain abundant clonotypes contaminating from the bulk population. Clones that expanded after primary vaccination mostly reappeared after the booster (around 96% CD4, 70% to 90% CD8).

TCR cDNA, made by 5'RACE template switching, carried an added universal primer site and UMIs. TCRdb reanalysed the 5' RACE reads using MiXCR and keeps one entry per CDR3 protein. The sample has 150,000 to 200,000 distinct CDR3 sequences, approximately 6.2% seen once. Trimming took off 4 bases at V and 5 bases at J, with 17 bases between the two ends. The CDR3 runs to 15 residues. Germline-derived CDR1 and CDR2 are SGHDN and FVKESK. This clonotype was seen more than once but under ten times. Its target is unknown. The V gene is TRBV14, the J gene TRBJ1-1; D is perhaps TRBD1 (5 bases). The material sequenced was CD4+ T cells sorted from PBMCs, taken on the day of the first yellow fever vaccination. The clonotype comes from a man in his late teens or twenties who received the YFV17D yellow fever vaccine. Here the CDR3 reads CASSPYPGGGTEAFF. Written as DNA, the CDR3 is TGTGCCAGCAGCCCCTACCCTGGGGGGGGAACTGAAGCTTTCTTT.